This T cell receptor beta chain was captured by sequencing in a study of blood T cells in healthy people across ages. In its sample, this clonotype was seen many times. A second PCR of 7 to 11 cycles used a sample-barcoded 5' primer and a J-beta primer mix. One entry per CDR3 protein results from TCRdb running MiXCR on the 5' RACE reads. The table includes 1,500,000 or so distinct CDR3 sequences, 59% detected once. The CDR3 is 14 amino acids. Per the germline V gene, CDR1 is MNHEY and CDR2 is SMNVEV (reference sequence). V shed 6 bases, J shed 2 bases, and the junction held 5 bases outside the gene matches.

This rearrangement joins TRBV27 to TRBJ2-7, with TRBD2 identical over 9 bases. Sequencing was done on a sample of blood. The TCR originated in a man in his late teens or twenties in good health. The CDR3 DNA reads TGTGCCAGCAGCCCACTAGCGGGTCCCTACGAGCAGTACTTC. Translation: CASSPLAGPYEQYF.